This T cell receptor beta chain was captured in a study of T cells in localized non-small cell lung cancer. As regards this clone: Its specificity is unknown.

The study's findings and limits: Higher blood T cell density went with longer overall survival.

The germline V gene encodes CDR1 LNHNV and CDR2 YYDKDF (reference sequence). This CDR3 spans 13 amino acids. V was pared by 5 bases and J by 10 bases, with 7 bases of the junction left unmatched. Profiling relied on immunoSEQ multiplex PCR, and the TCRdb table lists in-frame clones only, not all of them. The sample yields around 140,000 clones, roughly 90% seen once. This sample comprised peripheral blood, obtained before any cancer treatment. The clonotype was recovered from an older female donor with stage I lung adenocarcinoma. The V and J genes are TRBV15 and TRBJ1-1, with 10 bases fitting TRBD1. CDR3 protein: CATSFRQGARAFF. The CDR3 coding sequence is TGTGCCACCAGCTTTAGACAGGGGGCGCGAGCTTTCTTT.